These 14 T cell receptor beta chains originate from one sample sequenced in a study of blood T cell repertoires in COVID-19. The data were produced by immunoSEQ multiplex PCR, yet TCRdb's version contains in-frame clones alone and is incomplete. The table lists around 100,000 clones, 88% of them singletons. Sequencing was carried out using peripheral blood. The receptors were sampled from a human donor in a cohort sampled during active COVID-19.

The J gene is TRBJ2-7, the V gene TRBV14; no firm D call. Germline values: CDR1 SGHDN, CDR2 FVKESK. This CDR3 region has 13 residues. V lost 6 bases to trimming and J lost 5 bases, with 14 bases between them. Here the CDR3 reads CASSTYNRDEQYF. CDR3 in DNA: TGTGCCAGCAGTACTTACAATCGGGACGAGCAGTACTTC.

The chain uses TRBV5-1 and TRBJ1-1, with D unresolved. V lost 5 bases, J lost 7 bases, and 12 bases lay in between. This CDR3 has 12 amino acids. Germline-derived CDR1 and CDR2 are SGHRS and YFSETQ. In DNA, the CDR3 is TGCGCCAGCAGGGGCCCCCACCTTGAAGCTTTCTTT. Amino acid sequence: CASRGPHLEAFF. Looking up the rest from reference TRBV5-1 and TRBJ1-1 gives the full variable domain: KAGVTQTPRYLIKTRGQQVTLSCSPISGHRSVSWYQQTPGQGLQFLFEYFSETQRNKGNFPGRFSGRQFSNSRSEMNVSTLELGDSALYLCASRGPHLEAFFGQGTRLTVV.

The chain employs TRBV19 and TRBJ2-1, with 13 nucleotides matching TRBD2. V gave up 9 bases and J gave up 4 bases; unmatched junction bases: 3. The CDR3 sequence is 14 residues long. Germline CDR1 reads LNHDA; CDR2 reads SQIVND (reference sequence). The CDR3 sequence: CASSGLAGYNEQFF. The CDR3 DNA is TGTGCCAGCTCGGGACTAGCGGGGTACAATGAGCAGTTCTTC.

This clone has a single count. The chain couples TRBV7-8 to TRBJ2-7; TRBD1 might be the D (5 bases). The length of the CDR3 is 15 residues. Germline V gene data show CDR1 as SGHVS and CDR2 as FQNEAQ. V was clipped by 2 bases and J by 2 bases, with 13 bases between them. CDR3 amino acids: CASSLSRDITYEQYF. The CDR3 DNA follows: TGTGCCAGCAGCTTAAGCAGGGATATCACCTACGAGCAGTACTTC.

The chain has TRBV11-3 and TRBJ2-1; TRBD2 aligns across 8 bases. This CDR3 comprises 12 residues. Per germline, CDR1 SGHNT and CDR2 YENEEA. Trimming removed 5 bases from V and 9 bases from J; junction bases left unmatched: 3. In DNA, the CDR3 is TGTGCCAGCAGCGACAGCGGGAGTGAGCAGTTCTTC. Translated: CASSDSGSEQFF.

The count of this clone is one. The rearrangement joins TRBV2 to TRBJ1-2; D is undetermined. The V end was cut by 9 bases, the J end by 3 bases, with 17 bases between. The CDR3 loop spans 14 amino acids. Germline CDR1 SNHLY, CDR2 FYNNEI. CDR3: CASRAGRPDYGYTF. The CDR3 DNA sequence: TGTGCCAGTAGGGCGGGGAGACCTGACTATGGCTACACCTTC.

The V and J genes are TRBV5-1 and TRBJ2-5; tentatively, D is TRBD2 (6 bases). CDR1 is SGHRS and CDR2 is YFSETQ in the germline V gene. The V end was cut by 4 bases, the J end by 7 bases, with 20 bases between. The CDR3 covers 15 residues. CDR3 in amino acids: CASSPKGLLEGTQYF. Written as DNA, the CDR3 is TGCGCCAGCAGCCCTAAGGGACTCTTGGAGGGGACCCAGTACTTC.

The J gene is TRBJ1-2, the V gene TRBV28; a weak D match, TRBD1 (6 bases). CDR3 length: 16 residues. Germline-derived CDR1 and CDR2 are MDHEN and SYDVKM. Trimming removed 7 bases at V and 4 bases at J, with 22 bases between. The CDR3: CASTHPLRQAFYGYTF. CDR3 DNA sequence: TGTGCCAGCACCCATCCGTTGAGACAGGCCTTCTATGGCTACACCTTC.

This clone was seen more than once but under ten times. CDR3 DNA sequence: TGTGCCAGCAGAACACAGGGGAGGTTAGAGACCCAGTACTTC. Its translation: CASRTQGRLETQYF. The chain combines TRBV25-1 with TRBJ2-5, with D possibly TRBD1 on 7 matching bases. Looked up from germline, CDR1 is MGHDK and CDR2 is SYGVNS. The length of the CDR3 is 14 residues. Trimming took 6 bases from V and 4 from J, leaving 15 bases between them.

This chain joins TRBV30 and TRBJ1-1; D is undetermined. This CDR3 has 13 amino acids. Trimming took off 3 bases at V and 7 bases at J, with 15 bases between the two ends. The germline V gene encodes CDR1 GTSNPN and CDR2 SVGIG (reference sequence). As DNA, the CDR3 is TGTGCCTGGAGAAAGTTGGGCGTTGGTGAAGCTTTCTTT. It encodes CAWRKLGVGEAFF.

The chain employs TRBV18 and TRBJ1-5, with TRBD1 identical over 7 bases. The CDR3 spans 15 residues. Trimming took 4 bases from V and 0 from J; bases not matched to a gene: 3. Germline assignment: CDR1 KGHSH and CDR2 LQKENI. In DNA, the CDR3 is TGTGCCAGCTCACGACAGGGAATTAGCAATCAGCCCCAGCATTTT. Protein sequence: CASSRQGISNQPQHF.

This sequence joins TRBV28 and TRBJ1-1, with D possibly TRBD1 on 6 matching bases. The germline V gene has CDR1 MDHEN and CDR2 SYDVKM. V was pared by 6 bases and J by 5 bases, with 10 bases between. This CDR3 is 12 amino acids long. CDR3 loop: CASSHQGTEAFF. The CDR3 DNA reads as TGTGCCAGCAGCCACCAGGGGACTGAAGCTTTCTTT.

About this clone: Germline is not matched at one junction end, which may reflect a read error. The CDR3 protein is CASRVTSGYSYKQYF. CDR3 nucleotide sequence: TGTGCCAGCAGGGTTACTAGCGGATACTCCTACAAGCAGTACTTC. The V gene is TRBV28, the J gene TRBJ2-7; 8 bases are shared with TRBD2. This CDR3 region has 15 residues. Per the germline V gene, CDR1 is MDHEN and CDR2 is SYDVKM.

The chain links TRBV28 to TRBJ1-3, with D unresolved. Per germline, CDR1 MDHEN and CDR2 SYDVKM. Trimming shortened V by 1 base and J by 1 base, and 5 bases separated the two germline ends. This CDR3 has 14 residues. The CDR3: CASSLSGSGNTIYF. The CDR3 DNA reads TGTGCCAGCAGTTTATCGGGATCTGGAAACACCATATATTTT.